The 8 T cell receptor beta chains presented below share a single source sample, sequenced in a study of regulatory T cells in long-lasting Graves disease. The time point: newly diagnosed GD, antithyroid drugs for less than 3 months. RNA isolated from PBMCs was used to make the TCR library. CDR3-region Arm-PCR and iRepertoire HTBI primers produced the TCR beta libraries. Each CDR3 protein gets one entry after TCRdb re-called the multiplex PCR reads with MiXCR. The sample yields some 340,000 distinct CDR3 sequences, over 9.5% seen once. These data were also filed under a second study, of T cells in Graves' hyperthyroidism and ophthalmopathy.

The sample here was peripheral blood mononuclear cells (PBMCs), taken at new diagnosis, from a patient treated with antithyroid drugs. Receptors originate from a young woman with Graves disease.

This clonotype was detected ten times or more. This sequence joins TRBV6-1 and TRBJ1-1; 10 bases line up with TRBD1. The V and J ends lost 6 bases and 7 bases, in that order; junction bases with no gene match: 11. CDR1 and CDR2 from the germline V gene are MNHNS and SASEGT. CDR3 length: 15 amino acids. Here the CDR3 reads CASRDRTGGVREAFF. The CDR3 nucleotides read TGTGCCAGCAGGGACAGGACAGGGGGTGTTCGTGAAGCTTTCTTT.

This sequence joins TRBV5-1 and TRBJ2-1; 8 nucleotides match TRBD2. From germline, CDR1 is SGHRS and CDR2 YFSETQ. Germline trimming cut 0 bases from V and 9 bases from J; bases unmatched to any gene: 5. This CDR3 spans 14 amino acids. CDR3 protein: CASSLARAGVEQFF. The CDR3 DNA sequence: TGCGCCAGCAGCTTGGCCCGAGCGGGAGTTGAGCAGTTCTTC.

In its sample, this clonotype was seen a few times. The V and J genes are TRBV30 and TRBJ2-1; D uncertain. Germline-derived CDR1 and CDR2 are GTSNPN and SVGIG (reference sequence). The CDR3 totals 13 residues. Trimming cost V 2 bases and J 9 bases, with 14 bases left between them. The CDR3 nucleotides are TGTGCCTGGAGTCGGGCCCGGCCCGGTGAGCAGTTCTTC. It specifies CAWSRARPGEQFF.

This clonotype was recorded at least ten times. The chain uses TRBV2 and TRBJ2-5; possibly TRBD1 for D (6 bases). The CDR3 runs to 15 residues. V dropped 1 base and J dropped 4 bases, with 13 bases sitting between them. Germline V gene sequence: CDR1 SNHLY, CDR2 FYNNEI. The CDR3 region is CASSEGFRGGETQYF. The CDR3 DNA follows: TGTGCCAGCAGTGAAGGGTTCAGGGGTGGAGAGACCCAGTACTTC.

This clonotype was found many times. One end of the junction fails to match germline, which may point to a read error. The chain recombines TRBV27 with TRBJ2-1; D possibly corresponds to TRBD2 (5 bases). CDR1 is MNHEY and CDR2 is SMNVEV in the germline V gene (reference sequence). This CDR3 has 14 amino acids. The CDR3 region is CASSSLPRVNEQFF. The CDR3 DNA reads as TGCGCCAGCAGTTCCCTACCGAGGGTCAATGAGCAGTTCTTC.

This chain uses TRBV6-5 with TRBJ1-2, with 9 bases that match TRBD1. The germline CDR1 and CDR2 sequences are MNHEY and SVGAGI. The CDR3 covers 16 residues. After removal of 6 bases from V and 5 bases from J, the junction contained 13 bases not matched to a gene. In DNA form, the CDR3 reads TGTGCCAGCAGCTACCCTCCGGGACAGGGTCCATATGGCTACACCTTC. It yields the protein CASSYPPGQGPYGYTF.

This clonotype was counted ten times or more. V gene TRBV12-3 or TRBV12-4 combines with J gene TRBJ1-1; no clear D. The ends were cut back, 8 bases at V and 8 bases at J, with 9 bases in the middle. CDR3 length: 10 residues. As DNA, the CDR3 is TGTGCCAGCTCCCTTCACGAAGCTTTCTTT. This sequence encodes CASSLHEAFF.

Points on this clonotype: The conserved final phenylalanine or tryptophan is absent from the CDR3, which likely points to a read error. The J gene is TRBJ2-1, the V gene TRBV24-1, with TRBD2 matching over 7 bases. J lost 4 bases, V lost 4 bases, and 9 bases had no gene match. Germline V gene sequence: CDR1 KGHDR, CDR2 SFDVKD. The CDR3 totals 16 residues. CDR3: CATSDAVAGVYNEQFL. In nucleotides, the CDR3 is TGTGCCACCAGTGACGCCGTCGCGGGAGTATACAATGAGCAGTTCCTC.